This passage covers 6 T cell receptor beta chains from one sample sequenced in a study of spatial heterogeneity in lung cancer (dated by TCRdb to between 2018 and 2021). Libraries came from 5' RACE. For sequencing, a NextSeq 500 was employed. TCRdb trimmed public reads at Q25 via fastp, called clones via MiXCR and kept in-frame beta chains. For every CDR3 protein sequence, its rows merge into one entry that carries the most common genes and DNA. The sample includes about 61,000 distinct CDR3 sequences, with roughly 6.6% observed a single time. The ten largest clones represent roughly 15% of the sample. Read against the paper, the sample's time point label means: sample taken at primary tumor resection. This material consisted of PBMCs, taken at surgery. These receptors were obtained from a female donor with early-stage non-small cell lung cancer.

In this sample, this clonotype is medium-sized (0.01 to 0.1%). The chain carries TRBV6-5 and TRBJ2-7; perhaps TRBD2 as D (6 bases). The germline V and J ends were trimmed by 6 bases and 1 base, with 10 bases remaining between them. CDR1 is MNHEY, CDR2 SVGAGI, per germline. This CDR3 spans 13 amino acids. The CDR3 sequence is CASRDGGSYEQYV. The DNA of the CDR3 is TGTGCCAGCAGGGACGGGGGTTCCTACGAGCAGTACGTC.

This clonotype was observed a few times. This chain connects TRBV3-1 to TRBJ2-7; D not certain. V lost 1 base, J lost 6 bases, and 7 bases lay in between. This CDR3 is built from 12 residues. CDR1 and CDR2 from the germline V gene are LGHDT and YNNKEL (reference sequence). The CDR3: CASSQGHSEQYF. The CDR3 nucleotides read TGTGCCAGCAGCCAAGGACATTCCGAGCAGTACTTC.

This clonotype was found a few times. This rearrangement joins TRBV3-1 to TRBJ1-6; D remains ambiguous. The CDR3 sequence is 12 residues long. V gave up 0 bases and J gave up 10 bases, with 4 bases separating them. CDR1 is LGHDT and CDR2 is YNNKEL in the germline V gene (reference sequence). The CDR3 DNA is TGTGCCAGCAGCCAAGACCTCTCACCCCTCCACTTT. Its protein is CASSQDLSPLHF.

This clonotype has just a few counts. The rearrangement uses TRBV12-5 and TRBJ2-2; D uncertain. Germline lookup yields CDR1 LGHNT and CDR2 FRNRAP. This CDR3 is built from 13 residues. V was trimmed by 1 base and J by 4 bases, leaving 4 bases between them. The CDR3 loop reads CASGLGATGELFF. In DNA, the CDR3 is TGTGCTAGTGGTTTGGGGGCCACCGGGGAGCTGTTTTTT.

The chain couples TRBV4-1 to TRBJ2-1; TRBD1 might be the D (8 bases). V was trimmed by 3 bases and J by 9 bases, leaving 18 bases between them. Germline V gene data show CDR1 as MGHRA and CDR2 as YSYEKL. The CDR3 covers 15 residues. This chain's CDR3 is CASSQGGTGLGEQFF. The CDR3 DNA follows: TGCGCCAGCAGCCAGGGGGGGACAGGTTTAGGTGAGCAGTTCTTC.

In this sample, this clonotype turned up many times. The chain is built from TRBV5-1 and TRBJ2-7; D gene ambiguous. Germline values: CDR1 SGHRS, CDR2 YFSETQ. V was clipped by 7 bases and J by 0 bases, with 11 bases between them. This CDR3 comprises 13 residues. The DNA of the CDR3 is TGCGCCAGCTCACCGGCAGTCTCCTACGAGCAGTACTTC. Protein product: CASSPAVSYEQYF.